This passage covers 3 T cell receptor beta chains from one sample sequenced in a study of human T cells and chemical hapten exposure. Documented time point: patch test 1, 2 weeks after DPC sensitization. As for treatment: therapeutic diphenylcyclopropenone sensitization with weekly scalp DPC. TCRdb re-called the RACE reads through MiXCR, storing one row per CDR3 protein. The table shows 100,000 or so distinct CDR3 sequences, with 11% occurring only once. Sequencing was performed on whole blood, taken in connection with sensitization to the hapten diphenylcyclopropenone (DPC). The receptors were gathered from a woman between 40 and 55 years old with alopecia areata. Some clones in this sample may be carry-over from other donors' samples.

This clonotype was observed a handful of times. The rearrangement links TRBV11-2 to TRBJ2-1; D might be TRBD1 (6 bases). Germline V gene lookup returns CDR1 SGHAT and CDR2 FQNNGV. V gave up 1 base and J gave up 5 bases, with 9 bases separating them. The CDR3 is 14 amino acids. CDR3 nucleotide sequence: TGTGCCAGCAGCTTAGGGCAGGGGCACAATGAGCAGTTCTTC. The encoded protein is CASSLGQGHNEQFF.

This clonotype was observed at least ten times. V and J are TRBV7-9 and TRBJ1-2; no clear D. Trimming took off 7 bases at V and 3 bases at J, with 12 bases between the two ends. Germline lookup yields CDR1 SEHNR and CDR2 FQNEAQ (reference sequence). The CDR3 contains 13 residues. The chain's CDR3 is CASIDPGYYGYTF. CDR3 nucleotides: TGTGCCAGCATCGACCCGGGGTACTATGGCTACACCTTC.

CDR3: CASSLAGPSYNEQFF. Here the CDR3 DNA reads TGTGCCAGCAGCTTGGCGGGGCCCTCCTACAATGAGCAGTTCTTC. The chain carries TRBV7-9 and TRBJ2-1; D may be TRBD2 (6 bases). The CDR3 spans 15 residues. The germline V gene encodes CDR1 SEHNR and CDR2 FQNEAQ (reference sequence). V shed 3 bases and J shed 0 bases, with 9 bases lying between them.